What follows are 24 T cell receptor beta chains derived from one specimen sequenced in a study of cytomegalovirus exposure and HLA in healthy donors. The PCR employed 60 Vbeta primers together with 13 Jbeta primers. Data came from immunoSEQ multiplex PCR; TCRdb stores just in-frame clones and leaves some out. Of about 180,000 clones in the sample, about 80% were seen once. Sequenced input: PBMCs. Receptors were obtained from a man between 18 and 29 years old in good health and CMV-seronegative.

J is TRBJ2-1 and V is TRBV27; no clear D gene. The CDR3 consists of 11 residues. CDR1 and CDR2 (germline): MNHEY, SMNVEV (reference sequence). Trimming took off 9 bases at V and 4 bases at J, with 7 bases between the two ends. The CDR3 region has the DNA TGTGCCAGTAGCCTGTACAATGAGCAGTTCTTC. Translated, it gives CASSLYNEQFF.

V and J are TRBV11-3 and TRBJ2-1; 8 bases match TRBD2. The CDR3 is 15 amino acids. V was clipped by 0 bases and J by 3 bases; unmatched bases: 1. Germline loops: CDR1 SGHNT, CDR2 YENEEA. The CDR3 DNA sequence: TGTGCCAGCAGCTTAGATCTAGCGGGCTACAATGAGCAGTTCTTC. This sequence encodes CASSLDLAGYNEQFF. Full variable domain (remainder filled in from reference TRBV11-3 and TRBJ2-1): EAGVVQSPRYKIIEKKQPVAFWCNPISGHNTLYWYLQNLGQGPELLIRYENEEAVDDSQLPKDRFSAERLKGVDSTLKIQPAELGDSAVYLCASSLDLAGYNEQFFGPGTRLTVL.

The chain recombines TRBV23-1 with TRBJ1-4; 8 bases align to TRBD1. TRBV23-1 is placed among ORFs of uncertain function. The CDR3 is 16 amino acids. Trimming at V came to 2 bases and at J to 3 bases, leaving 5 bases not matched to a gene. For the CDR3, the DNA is TGCGCCAGCAGTCAAAGGAGGACAGGGCCTAATGAAAAACTGTTTTTT. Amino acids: CASSQRRTGPNEKLFF.

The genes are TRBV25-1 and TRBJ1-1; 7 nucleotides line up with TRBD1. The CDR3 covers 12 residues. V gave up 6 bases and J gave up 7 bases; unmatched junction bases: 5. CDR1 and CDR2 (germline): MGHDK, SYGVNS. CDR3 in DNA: TGTGCCAGCAGACAGGGGTGGGGTGAAGCTTTCTTT. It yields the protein CASRQGWGEAFF.

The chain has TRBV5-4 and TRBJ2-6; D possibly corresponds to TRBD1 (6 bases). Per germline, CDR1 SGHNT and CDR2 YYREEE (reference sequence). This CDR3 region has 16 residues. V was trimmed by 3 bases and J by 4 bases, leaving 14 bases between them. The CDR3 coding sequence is TGTGCCAGCAGCTGGCTAACAGGGAGAGGGGCCAACGTCCTGACTTTC. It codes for CASSWLTGRGANVLTF.

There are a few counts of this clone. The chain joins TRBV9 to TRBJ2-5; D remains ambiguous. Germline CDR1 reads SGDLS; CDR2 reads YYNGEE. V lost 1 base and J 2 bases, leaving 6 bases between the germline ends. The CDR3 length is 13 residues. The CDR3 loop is CASSVQNQETQYF. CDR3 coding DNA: TGTGCCAGCAGCGTACAGAATCAAGAGACCCAGTACTTC.

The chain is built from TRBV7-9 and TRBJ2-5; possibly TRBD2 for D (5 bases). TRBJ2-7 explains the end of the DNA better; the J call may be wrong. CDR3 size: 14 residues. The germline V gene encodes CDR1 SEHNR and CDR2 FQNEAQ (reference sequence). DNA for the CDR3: TGTGCCAGCAGCCCCCCAACTAGGTCCCACGAGCAGTACTTC. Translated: CASSPPTRSHEQYF.

For the CDR3, the DNA is TGCGCCAGCAGCCAAGACGAGGAGTTGGTGTTTTTT. Its protein product is CASSQDEELVFF. The rearrangement links TRBV4-1 to TRBJ1-4, with D hard to call. CDR3 length: 12 residues. V lost 0 bases and J 15 bases, leaving 11 bases between the germline ends. CDR1 is MGHRA and CDR2 is YSYEKL in the germline V gene.

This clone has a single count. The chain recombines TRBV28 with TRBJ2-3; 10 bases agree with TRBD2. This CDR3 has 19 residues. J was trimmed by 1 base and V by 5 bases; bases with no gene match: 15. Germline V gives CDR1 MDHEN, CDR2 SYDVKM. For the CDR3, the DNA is TGTGCCAGCAGTCCCCCCCGGAGCGGGAGGGCCTTAGGCACAGATACGCAGTATTTT. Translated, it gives CASSPPRSGRALGTDTQYF.

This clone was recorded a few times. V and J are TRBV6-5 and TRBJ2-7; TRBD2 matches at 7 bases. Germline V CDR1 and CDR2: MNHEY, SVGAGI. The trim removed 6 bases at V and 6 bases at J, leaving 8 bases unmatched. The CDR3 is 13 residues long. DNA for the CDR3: TGTGCCAGCAGCCCACTCGCGGGAGTCGAGCAGTACTTC. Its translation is CASSPLAGVEQYF.

CDR3 bases: TGCGCCAGCAGCTTAGGGGAAGCCAAAAACATTCAGTACTTC. It translates to CASSLGEAKNIQYF. J is TRBJ2-4 and V is TRBV5-1, with D possibly matching TRBD1 (5 bases). Per germline, CDR1 SGHRS and CDR2 YFSETQ. V lost 2 bases and J 0 bases, leaving 6 bases between the germline ends. The CDR3 covers 14 residues.

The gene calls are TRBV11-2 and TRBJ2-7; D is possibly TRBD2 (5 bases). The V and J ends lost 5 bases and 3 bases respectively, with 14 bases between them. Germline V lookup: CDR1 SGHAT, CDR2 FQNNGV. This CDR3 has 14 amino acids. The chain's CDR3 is CASSHGRENYEQYF. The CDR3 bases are TGTGCCAGCAGCCACGGACGGGAAAACTACGAGCAGTACTTC.

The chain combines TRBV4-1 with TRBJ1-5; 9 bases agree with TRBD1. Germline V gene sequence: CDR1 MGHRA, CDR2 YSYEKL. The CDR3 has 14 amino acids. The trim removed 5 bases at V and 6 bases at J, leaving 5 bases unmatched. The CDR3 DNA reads TGCGCCAGCAGCAAACAGGGGGCGGGTCAGCCCCAGCATTTT. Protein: CASSKQGAGQPQHF.

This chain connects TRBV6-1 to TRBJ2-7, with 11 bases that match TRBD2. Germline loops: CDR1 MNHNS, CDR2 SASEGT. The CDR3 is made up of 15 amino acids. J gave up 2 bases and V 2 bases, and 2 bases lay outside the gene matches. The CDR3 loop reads CASSELSGGAYEQYF. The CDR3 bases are TGTGCCAGCAGTGAACTTAGCGGGGGGGCCTACGAGCAGTACTTC.

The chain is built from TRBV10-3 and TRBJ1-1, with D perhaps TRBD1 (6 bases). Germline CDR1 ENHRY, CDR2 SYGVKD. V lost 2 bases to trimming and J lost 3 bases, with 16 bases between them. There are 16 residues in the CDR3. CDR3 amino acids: CAISEPRTAPDTEAFF. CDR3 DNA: TGTGCCATCAGTGAGCCCCGGACAGCCCCGGACACTGAAGCTTTCTTT.

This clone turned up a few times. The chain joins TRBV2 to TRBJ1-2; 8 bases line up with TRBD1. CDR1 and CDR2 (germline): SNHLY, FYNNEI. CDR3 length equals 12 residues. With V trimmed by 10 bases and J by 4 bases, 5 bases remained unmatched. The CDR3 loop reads CATYRGAYGYTF. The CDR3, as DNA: TGTGCCACCTACAGGGGGGCCTATGGCTACACCTTC.

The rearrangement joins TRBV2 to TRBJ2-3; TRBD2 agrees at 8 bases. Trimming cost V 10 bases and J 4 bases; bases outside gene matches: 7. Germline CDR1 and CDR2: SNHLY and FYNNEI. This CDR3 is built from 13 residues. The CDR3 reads CATRGGGPDTQYF. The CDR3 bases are TGTGCCACCCGGGGGGGCGGGCCAGATACGCAGTATTTT.

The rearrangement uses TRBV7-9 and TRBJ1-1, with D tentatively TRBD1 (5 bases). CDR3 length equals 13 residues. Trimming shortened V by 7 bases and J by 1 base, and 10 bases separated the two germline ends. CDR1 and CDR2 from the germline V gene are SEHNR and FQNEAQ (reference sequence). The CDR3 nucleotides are TGTGCCAGCACCGGGAGGGGGAACACTGAAGCTTTCTTT. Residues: CASTGRGNTEAFF.

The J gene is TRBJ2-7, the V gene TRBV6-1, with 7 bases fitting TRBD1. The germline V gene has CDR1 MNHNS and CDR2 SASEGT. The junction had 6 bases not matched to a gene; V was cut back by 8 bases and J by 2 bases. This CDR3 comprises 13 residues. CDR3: CASDRDRAYEQYF. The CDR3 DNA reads TGTGCCAGCGACCGGGACAGAGCCTACGAGCAGTACTTC.

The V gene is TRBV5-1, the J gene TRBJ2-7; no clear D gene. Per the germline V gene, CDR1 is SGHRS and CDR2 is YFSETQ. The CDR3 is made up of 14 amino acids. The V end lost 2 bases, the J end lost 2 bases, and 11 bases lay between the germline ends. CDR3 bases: TGCGCCAGCAGCTTTTCAACAGCCACCTACGAGCAGTACTTC. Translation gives CASSFSTATYEQYF.

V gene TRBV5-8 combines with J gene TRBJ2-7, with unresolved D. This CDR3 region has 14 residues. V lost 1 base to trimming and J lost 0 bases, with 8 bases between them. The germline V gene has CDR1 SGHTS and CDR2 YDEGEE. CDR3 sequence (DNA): TGTGCCAGCAGCTTGTCACTTTACTCCTACGAGCAGTACTTC. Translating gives CASSLSLYSYEQYF. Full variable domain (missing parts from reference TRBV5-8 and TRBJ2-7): EAGVTQSPTHLIKTRGQQATLRCSPISGHTSVYWYQQALGLGLQFLLWYDEGEERNRGNFPPRFSGRQFPNYSSELNVNALELEDSALYLCASSLSLYSYEQYFGPGTRLTVT.

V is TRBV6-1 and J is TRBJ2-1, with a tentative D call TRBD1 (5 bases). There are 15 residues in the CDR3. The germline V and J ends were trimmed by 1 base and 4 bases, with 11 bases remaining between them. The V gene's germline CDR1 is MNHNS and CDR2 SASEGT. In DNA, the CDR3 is TGTGCCAGCAGTGAAGGGCAGGGAAATTACAATGAGCAGTTCTTC. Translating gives CASSEGQGNYNEQFF.

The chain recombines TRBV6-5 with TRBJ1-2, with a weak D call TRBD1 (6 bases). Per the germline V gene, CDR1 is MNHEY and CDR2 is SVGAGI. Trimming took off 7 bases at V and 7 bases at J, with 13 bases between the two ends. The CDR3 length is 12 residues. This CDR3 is CASTRDTRGYTF. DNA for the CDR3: TGTGCCAGCACCCGGGACACCCGTGGCTACACCTTC.

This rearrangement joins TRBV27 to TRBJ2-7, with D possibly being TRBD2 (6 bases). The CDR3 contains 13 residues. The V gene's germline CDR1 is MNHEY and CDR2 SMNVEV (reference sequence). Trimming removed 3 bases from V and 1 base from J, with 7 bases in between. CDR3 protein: CASSLRGSYEQYF. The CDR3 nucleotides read TGTGCCAGCAGTTTGCGGGGATCCTACGAGCAGTACTTC.